This is a list of T cell receptor beta chains from one sample in a study of T-cell memory formation after mild COVID-19. MiXCR, run by TCRdb on the 5' RACE reads, gives a single entry per CDR3 protein. The table includes under 250,000 distinct CDR3 sequences, over 8.5% detected once. The material sequenced was PBMCs or a T cell subset sorted from them (not recorded which). These receptors came from a man in his late teens or twenties who had mild COVID-19 (a few samples of this study predate the infection). Cell type and time point are not known. Both conserved end residues are trimmed from each CDR3. Each record gives: V gene, D gene, CDR3 protein. D genes are given only for firm matches.

TRBV12-3/TRBV12-4	.	ASSLPHISEKLF
TRBV5-1	.	ASSLRGANTEAF
TRBV11-2	.	ASSLTERVAEAF
TRBV7-9	.	ASNRDEQF
TRBV6-2/TRBV6-3	TRBD1	ASTTGTGNLNTEAF
TRBV7-2	.	ASSVAAGPNQPQH
TRBV7-6	.	ASSLVPRENTGELF
TRBV12-3/TRBV12-4	TRBD2	ASSPQGGAEQY
TRBV7-9	.	ASSFGLRSGEKLF
TRBV5-4	.	ASSRGAGANTEAF
TRBV6-2/TRBV6-3	TRBD2	ASSYSMASGGYNEQF
TRBV7-2	.	ASSSGTVNTGELF
TRBV20-1	TRBD1	SAARDSSNQPQH
TRBV29-1	.	SVEVGVNQPQH
TRBV5-5	.	ASSYGAGGTDTQY
TRBV7-3	.	ASSEGPVGSTEAF
TRBV5-1	.	ASSLDFTSTDTQY
TRBV28	TRBD1	ASSLNRGQGSNQPQH
TRBV2	TRBD1	ASSEGGQYTDTQY
TRBV27	.	ASSPEWGTDTQY
TRBV7-9	.	ASSRDTQREAF
TRBV4-3	TRBD1	ASSQGPGGAWNTEAF
TRBV6-2/TRBV6-3	.	ASSEAVPNYGYT
TRBV4-3	TRBD2	ASSQTSGGTQY
TRBV28	.	ASSAEGAGANVLT
TRBV7-2	.	ASSPAEASGELF
TRBV29-1	.	SVVWGQTHTGELF
TRBV24-1	.	ATSRGVGYGYT
TRBV6-5	.	ASSYQTRDTQY
TRBV20-1	TRBD1	SADGPGRDRGFVQY
TRBV4-3	TRBD2	ASSQDTGGASSYEQY
TRBV2	TRBD2	ASSGASGGAGADTQY
TRBV7-2	.	ASSPIARNIQY
TRBV4-1	.	ASSQGQGKVKQY
TRBV3-1	TRBD2	ASSQDRTSGGHEQF
TRBV27	.	ASSDQGAEQY
TRBV28	TRBD1	ASRFGWDRTGGVIDEQF
TRBV5-1	TRBD1	ASSQRDRGETQY
TRBV5-1	.	ASSLEEKEKLF
TRBV20-1	.	SAEQGKVYEQY
TRBV5-1	.	ASSPWTGFGEQF
TRBV5-1	.	ASVSGGAYNEQF
TRBV7-9	.	ASSFESTDTQY
TRBV4-3	TRBD1	ASSQDRLNTEAF
TRBV19	.	ASGDLTDTQY
TRBV6-1	.	ASSEAHYSAGANVLT
TRBV4-3	TRBD2	ASSPSLASGAYEQY
TRBV6-5	.	ASTAGQYQPQH
TRBV18	.	ASSPLRGNTGELF
TRBV5-1	TRBD2	ASSPMTSGTNEQF
TRBV7-2	.	ASSLGARGTGYEQF
TRBV10-3	.	AISESQGPKETQY
TRBV12-3/TRBV12-4	.	ASRKDIGNTIY
TRBV4-3	.	ASSPENSVPDTQY
TRBV5-8	TRBD1	ASSLSGQGYYEQY
TRBV20-1	TRBD1	SARGGTVTGVAQH
TRBV9	.	ASSVAPSDFAYEQY